Listed below are T cell receptor beta chains from one sample, sequenced in a study of cytomegalovirus exposure and HLA in healthy donors. Only in-frame clones appear in the TCRdb table, and some are missing; sequencing was by immunoSEQ multiplex PCR. The table shows around 190,000 clones, with roughly 79% occurring only once. The sequencing input was PBMCs. The receptors originated from a woman aged 18-29 years in good health and CMV-seronegative. The conserved cysteine and the conserved F or W are not part of the CDR3 here. The D gene is left open where the match is weak.

CDR3aa	v_gene	d_gene
ASSHGQGARAF	TRBV27	TRBD1
ASSSWDRANTGELF	TRBV7-3	TRBD1
ASSDRTGANYGYT	TRBV4-1	TRBD1
ASSNRGARAEAF	TRBV9	TRBD1
ASSSIVGGDEQF	TRBV5-1	.
ASSSFGLAGGIGSYNEQF	TRBV27	TRBD2
ASSEPGRYGQY	TRBV25-1	.
ASSQARDSFNEKLF	TRBV14	TRBD1
ASSNRTDYGYT	TRBV11-2	.
ASSVQGAGTEAF	TRBV6-1	TRBD1